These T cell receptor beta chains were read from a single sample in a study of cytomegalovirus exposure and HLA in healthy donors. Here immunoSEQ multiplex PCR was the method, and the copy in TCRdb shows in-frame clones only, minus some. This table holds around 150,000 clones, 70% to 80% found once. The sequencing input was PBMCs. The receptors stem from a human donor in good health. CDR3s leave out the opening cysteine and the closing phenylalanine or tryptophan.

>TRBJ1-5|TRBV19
ASSITGMAQPQH
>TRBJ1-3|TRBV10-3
AIRIPLHDDSGNTIY
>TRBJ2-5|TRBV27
ASRATRYQETQY
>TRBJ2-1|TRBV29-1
SVDRGSEQF
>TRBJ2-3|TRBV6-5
ASSYTSGKDTQY
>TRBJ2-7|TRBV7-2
ASSLEYAAYEQY
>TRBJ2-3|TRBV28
ASSFQETSTDTQY
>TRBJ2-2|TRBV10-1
ARSLGVTGELF
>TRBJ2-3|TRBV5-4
ASSPITGFRSDTQY
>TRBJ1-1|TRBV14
ASSAPGGRFTEAF
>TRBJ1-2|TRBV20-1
SADGDYGYT
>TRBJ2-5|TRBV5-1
ASSFASGGKETQY
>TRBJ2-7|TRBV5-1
ASSLGTSGGACEQY
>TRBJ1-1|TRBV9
ASSVEDTGFREAF
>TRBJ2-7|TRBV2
ASRTATYEQY
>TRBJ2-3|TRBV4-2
ASSQDGRAAPPDTQY
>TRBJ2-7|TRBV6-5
ASCQYWDSAYEQY
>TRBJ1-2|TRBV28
ASSLGSSRGYGYT
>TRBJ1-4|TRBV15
ATGSRQYEKLF
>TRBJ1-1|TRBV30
AWGRNTEAF
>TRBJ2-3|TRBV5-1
ASSLGQGLRNTQY
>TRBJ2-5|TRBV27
ASSSLAGGKETQY
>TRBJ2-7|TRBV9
ASSVGGTPTYEQY
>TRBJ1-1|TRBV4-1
ASSRLTGLGMNTEAF
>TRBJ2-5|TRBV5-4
ASSLELAQETQY
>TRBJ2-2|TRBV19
ASTIPGTGTGELF